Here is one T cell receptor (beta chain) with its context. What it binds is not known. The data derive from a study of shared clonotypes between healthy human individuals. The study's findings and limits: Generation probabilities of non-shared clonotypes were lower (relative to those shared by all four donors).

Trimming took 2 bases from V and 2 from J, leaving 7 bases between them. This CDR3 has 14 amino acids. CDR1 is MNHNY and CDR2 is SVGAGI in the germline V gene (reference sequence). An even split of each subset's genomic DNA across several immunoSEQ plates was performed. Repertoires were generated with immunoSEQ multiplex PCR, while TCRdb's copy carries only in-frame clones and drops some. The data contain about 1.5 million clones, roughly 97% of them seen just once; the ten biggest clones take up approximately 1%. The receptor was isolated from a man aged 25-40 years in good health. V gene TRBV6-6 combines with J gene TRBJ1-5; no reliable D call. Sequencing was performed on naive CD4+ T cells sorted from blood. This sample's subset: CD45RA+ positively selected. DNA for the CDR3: TGTGCCAGCAGTTACCCCTCGGGCAATCAGCCCCAGCATTTT. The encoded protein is CASSYPSGNQPQHF.